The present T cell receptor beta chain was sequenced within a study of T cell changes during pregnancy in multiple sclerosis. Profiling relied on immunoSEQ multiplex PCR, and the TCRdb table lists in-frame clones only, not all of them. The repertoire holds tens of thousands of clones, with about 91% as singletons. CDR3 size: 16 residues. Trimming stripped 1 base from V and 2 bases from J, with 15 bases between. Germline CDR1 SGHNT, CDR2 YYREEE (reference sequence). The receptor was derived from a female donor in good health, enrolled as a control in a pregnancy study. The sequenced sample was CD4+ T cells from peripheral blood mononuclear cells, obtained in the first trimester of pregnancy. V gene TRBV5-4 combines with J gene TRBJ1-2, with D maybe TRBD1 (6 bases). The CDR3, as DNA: TGTGCCAGCAGCTTGTATCGGGGGGCGAGGAACTATGGCTACACCTTC. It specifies CASSLYRGARNYGYTF.